The clone carrying this T cell receptor beta chain was counted between two and nine times. This entry comes from a study of graft-versus-host responses after intestinal transplantation. The overall study: Every one of the recipients received anti-thymocyte globulin induction and afterwards took tacrolimus and steroids for approximately 3 years.

Method: immunoSEQ multiplex PCR; TCRdb's copy keeps in-frame clones and lacks some. Among 20,000 to 25,000 clones listed, roughly 44% were seen once. Labeling with CFSE marked some 200,000 responder cells, which were plated with some 200,000 irradiated, violet-dye-labeled stimulator cells. The sample was alloreactive CD8+ T cells from a mixed lymphocyte reaction culture, taken before transplantation. The subset was: CFSE-low proliferating T cells sorted from roughly six-day pre-transplant mixed lymphocyte reaction (GvH or HvG direction). This TCR came from a human patient who was an organ donor for intestinal transplantation.

Here the CDR3 reads CASKDRVAREQYF. Written as DNA, the CDR3 is TGTGCCAGCAAGGACAGGGTAGCCCGCGAGCAGTACTTC. The chain carries TRBV28 and TRBJ2-7; 8 bases agree with TRBD1. Trimming cost V 7 bases and J 6 bases; bases outside gene matches: 8. The CDR3 runs 13 residues. Germline loops: CDR1 MDHEN, CDR2 SYDVKM.